This entry is about one TCR beta chain. This sample was taken from a study of blood T cell repertoires in COVID-19. Study as a whole: Spain, Italy and the United States supplied samples that represented acute and convalescent COVID-19. PBMCs, B-cell-depleted T cells, or T cells were the source of the cDNA or gDNA that made up the material.

Germline assignment: CDR1 WNHNN and CDR2 SYGVQD (reference sequence). The ends lost 8 bases at V and 0 bases at J; junction bases unmatched: 12. CDR3 length equals 18 residues. As handled by the study authors: Quantification of nucleated cells was approximated via reference gene primer amplification. Some clones are missing from TCRdb's copy, which holds only in-frame ones; the method was immunoSEQ multiplex PCR. The D gene and trimming were derived from the DNA, and the V and J assignments and clone size from that table. The table shows about 330,000 clones, with 83% occurring only once. The source is a woman between 50 and 59 years old with acute or convalescent COVID-19. V and J are TRBV10-1 and TRBJ2-1; 11 nucleotides match TRBD2. The sample taken for sequencing was peripheral blood. The CDR3: CASVLSTSGTSSYNEQFF. CDR3 in DNA: TGCGCCAGCGTCTTGTCGACTAGCGGGACTAGCTCCTACAATGAGCAGTTCTTC.